This T cell receptor beta chain was captured by sequencing in a study of OX40 agonist ivuxolimab in advanced cancers. Across the whole study: Ivuxolimab doses were 0.01, 0.1, 0.3, 1.5, 3 or 10 mg/kg every 2 weeks. The diagnoses of dose-escalation patients were hepatocellular carcinoma, melanoma, renal cell or head and neck cancer. Study-wide findings and caveats: Nonresponders included some who also had low normalized T-cell clonal expansion.

Regarding this clone: The target antigen is unknown.

Profiled with immunoSEQ multiplex PCR; TCRdb holds only in-frame clones, not every one. The sample shows about 79,000 clones, roughly 90% of them seen only once. Germline assignment: CDR1 KGHSH and CDR2 LQKENI. V was cut by 6 bases and J by 2 bases, with 16 bases left in between. The CDR3 loop spans 15 amino acids. The V gene is TRBV18, the J gene TRBJ1-1; D might be TRBD1 (6 bases). The clonotype comes from an adult with an advanced solid tumor such as melanoma, head and neck, liver or kidney cancer. The sequences come from CD4+ or CD8+ T cells sorted from blood, collected in a trial of the OX40 agonist ivuxolimab. CDR3 protein: CASSRGGGSNTEAFF. Written as DNA, the CDR3 is TGTGCCAGCTCCCGGGGAGGGGGGAGCAACACTGAAGCTTTCTTT.